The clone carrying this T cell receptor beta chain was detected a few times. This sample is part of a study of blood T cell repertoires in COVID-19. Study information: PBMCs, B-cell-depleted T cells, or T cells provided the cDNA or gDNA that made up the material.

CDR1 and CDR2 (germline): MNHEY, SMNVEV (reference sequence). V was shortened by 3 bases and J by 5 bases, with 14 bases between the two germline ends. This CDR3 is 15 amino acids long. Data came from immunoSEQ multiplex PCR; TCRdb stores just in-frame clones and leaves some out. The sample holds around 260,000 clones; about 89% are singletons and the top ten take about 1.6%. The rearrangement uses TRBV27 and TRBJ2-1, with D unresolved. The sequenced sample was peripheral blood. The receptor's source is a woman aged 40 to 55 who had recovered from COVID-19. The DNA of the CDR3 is TGTGCCAGCAGTTTGTCGGGTCTTAAGGACAATGAGCAGTTCTTC. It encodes CASSLSGLKDNEQFF.